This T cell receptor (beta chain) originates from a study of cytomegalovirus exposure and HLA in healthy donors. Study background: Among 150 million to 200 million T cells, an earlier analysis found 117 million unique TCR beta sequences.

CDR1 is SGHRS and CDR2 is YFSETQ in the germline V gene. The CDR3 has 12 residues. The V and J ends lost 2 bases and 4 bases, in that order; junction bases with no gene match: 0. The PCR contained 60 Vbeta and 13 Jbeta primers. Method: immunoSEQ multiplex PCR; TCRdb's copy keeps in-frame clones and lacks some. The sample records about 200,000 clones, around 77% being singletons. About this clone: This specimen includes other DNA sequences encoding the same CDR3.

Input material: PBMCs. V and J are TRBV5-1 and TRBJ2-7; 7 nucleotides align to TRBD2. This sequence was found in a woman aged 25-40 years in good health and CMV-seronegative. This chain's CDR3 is CASSFGGYEQYF. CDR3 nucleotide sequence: TGCGCCAGCAGCTTCGGGGGGTACGAGCAGTACTTC.